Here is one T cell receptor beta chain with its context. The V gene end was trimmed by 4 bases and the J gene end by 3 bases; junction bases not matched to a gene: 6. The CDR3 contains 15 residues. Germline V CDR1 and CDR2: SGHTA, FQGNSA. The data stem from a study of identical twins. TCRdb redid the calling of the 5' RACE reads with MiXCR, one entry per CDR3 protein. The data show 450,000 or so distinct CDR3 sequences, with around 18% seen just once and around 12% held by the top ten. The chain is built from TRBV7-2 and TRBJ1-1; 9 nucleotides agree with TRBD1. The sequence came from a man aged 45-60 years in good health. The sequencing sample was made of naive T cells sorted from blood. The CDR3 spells CASSSTGTGHTEAFF. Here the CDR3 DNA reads TGTGCCAGCAGCTCTACCGGGACAGGGCACACTGAAGCTTTCTTT.